This section outlines one T cell receptor (beta chain) sequence together with its context. These data belong to a study of blood T cell repertoires in COVID-19. Profiled with immunoSEQ multiplex PCR; TCRdb holds only in-frame clones, not every one. The repertoire has 250,000 to 300,000 clones, 75% to 95% of them found once; the top ten carry approximately 1.2%. Participants' own reports of clinical history determined their cohort assignment. Donors in Cohort 3 who had recovered were those with two negative PCRs, healthcare professional clearance, or resolution of their symptoms. Material: PBMCs or T cells enriched from blood (not recorded which). The clonotype originates from a woman aged 25 to 39 who had recovered from COVID-19.

CDR3 residues: CASSPPEGREKLFF. The DNA for the CDR3 is TGTGCCAGCTCACCACCGGAGGGTCGGGAAAAACTGTTTTTT. V is TRBV18 and J is TRBJ1-4; D remains ambiguous. The ends were cut back, 0 bases at V and 8 bases at J, with 10 bases in the middle. The CDR3 is 14 residues long. Per germline, CDR1 KGHSH and CDR2 LQKENI.